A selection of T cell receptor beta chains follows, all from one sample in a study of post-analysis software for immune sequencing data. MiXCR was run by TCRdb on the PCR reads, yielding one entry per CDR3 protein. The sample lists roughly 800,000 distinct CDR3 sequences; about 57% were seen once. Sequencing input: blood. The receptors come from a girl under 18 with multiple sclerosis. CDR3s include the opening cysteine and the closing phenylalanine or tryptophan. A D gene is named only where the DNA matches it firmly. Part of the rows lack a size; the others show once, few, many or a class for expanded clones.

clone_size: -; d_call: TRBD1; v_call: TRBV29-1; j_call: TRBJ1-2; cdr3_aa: CSAPSQGQVTGYTF; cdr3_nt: TGCAGCGCGCCCTCCCAGGGACAGGTCACTGGCTACACCTTC
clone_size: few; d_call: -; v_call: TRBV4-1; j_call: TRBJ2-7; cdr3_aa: CASSQATGTEDEQYF; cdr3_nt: TGCGCCAGCAGCCAAGCCACCGGGACGGAAGATGAGCAGTACTTC
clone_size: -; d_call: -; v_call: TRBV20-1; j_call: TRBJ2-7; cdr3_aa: CSARDQPRAGISYEQYF; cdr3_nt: TGCAGTGCTAGAGATCAGCCCCGGGCAGGGATCTCCTACGAGCAGTACTTC
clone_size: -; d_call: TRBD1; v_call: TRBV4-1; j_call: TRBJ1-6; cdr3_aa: CASSQDSGGGNSPLHF; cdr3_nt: TGCGCCAGCAGCCAAGATTCAGGGGGGGGGAATTCACCCCTCCACTTT
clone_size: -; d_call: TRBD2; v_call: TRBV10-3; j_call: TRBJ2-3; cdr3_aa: CAIGGLVTDTQYF; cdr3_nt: TGTGCCATCGGGGGACTAGTGACAGATACGCAGTATTTT
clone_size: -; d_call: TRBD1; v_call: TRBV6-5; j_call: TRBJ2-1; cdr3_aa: CASSLDRVTVGEQFF; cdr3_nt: TGTGCCAGCAGTCTGGACAGGGTTACCGTGGGTGAGCAGTTCTTC
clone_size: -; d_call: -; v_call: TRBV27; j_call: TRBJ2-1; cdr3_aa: CASSPKTFQGEQFF; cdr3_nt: TGTGCCAGCAGTCCGAAGACATTCCAGGGTGAGCAGTTCTTC
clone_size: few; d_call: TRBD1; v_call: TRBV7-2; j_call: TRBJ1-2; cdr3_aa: CASSPIGQGGGYTF; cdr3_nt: TGTGCCAGCAGCCCGATAGGACAGGGTGGAGGCTACACCTTC
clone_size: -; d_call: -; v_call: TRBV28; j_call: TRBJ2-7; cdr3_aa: CAIRRGAAYEQYF; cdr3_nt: TGTGCCATCAGAAGGGGGGCCGCCTACGAGCAGTACTTC
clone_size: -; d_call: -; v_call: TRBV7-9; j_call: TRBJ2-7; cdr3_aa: CASSLGSPDRSRSYEQYF; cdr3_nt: TGTGCCAGCAGCTTAGGGTCCCCGGACAGATCCAGGAGCTACGAGCAGTACTTC
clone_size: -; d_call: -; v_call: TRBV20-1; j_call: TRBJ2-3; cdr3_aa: CSARKAGPPGDTQYF; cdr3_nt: TGCAGTGCTAGGAAGGCGGGGCCACCGGGGGATACGCAGTATTTT
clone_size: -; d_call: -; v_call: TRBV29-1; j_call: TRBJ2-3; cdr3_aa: CSVTSGTPPDTQYF; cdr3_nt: TGCAGCGTAACCTCCGGGACCCCGCCAGATACGCAGTATTTT
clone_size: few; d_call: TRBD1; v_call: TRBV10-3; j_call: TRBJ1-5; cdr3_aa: CAISESRQGVNQPQHF; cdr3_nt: TGTGCCATCAGTGAGTCACGACAGGGGGTAAATCAGCCCCAGCATTTT
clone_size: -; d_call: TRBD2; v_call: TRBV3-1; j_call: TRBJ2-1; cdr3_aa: CASSQNPLGGRDYNEQFF; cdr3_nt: TGTGCCAGCAGCCAAAATCCCTTGGGGGGGAGAGACTACAATGAGCAGTTCTTC
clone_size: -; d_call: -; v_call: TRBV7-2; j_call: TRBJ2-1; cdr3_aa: CASSLGGLPGTYEQFF; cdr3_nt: TGTGCCAGCAGCTTAGGAGGACTACCAGGAACCTATGAGCAGTTCTTC
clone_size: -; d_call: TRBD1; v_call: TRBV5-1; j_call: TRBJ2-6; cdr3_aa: CASSLARDRGSGANVLTF; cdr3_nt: TGCGCCAGCAGCTTGGCCCGGGACAGGGGCTCTGGGGCCAACGTCCTGACTTTC
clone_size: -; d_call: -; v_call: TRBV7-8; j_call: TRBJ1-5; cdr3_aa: CASSPRPTGFNSNQPQHF; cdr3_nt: TGTGCCAGCAGCCCGCGGCCAACAGGGTTCAATAGCAATCAGCCCCAGCATTTT
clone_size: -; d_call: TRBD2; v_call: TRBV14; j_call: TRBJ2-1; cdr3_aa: CASERLGGSNEQFF; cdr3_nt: TGTGCCAGCGAACGACTAGGCGGGAGCAATGAGCAGTTCTTC
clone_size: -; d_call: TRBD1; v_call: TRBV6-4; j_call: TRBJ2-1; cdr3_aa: CASSGGTGEGNGQFF; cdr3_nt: TGTGCCAGCAGTGGCGGGACAGGGGAAGGCAATGGGCAGTTCTTC
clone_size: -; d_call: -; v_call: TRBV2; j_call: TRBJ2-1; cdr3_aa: CASSPTSNEQFF; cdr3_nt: TGTGCCAGCAGCCCTACTAGTAATGAGCAGTTCTTC
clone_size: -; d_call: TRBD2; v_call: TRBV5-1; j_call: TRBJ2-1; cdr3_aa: CASSLVSGRANEQFF; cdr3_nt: TGCGCCAGCAGCTTGGTTAGCGGGAGGGCCAATGAGCAGTTCTTC
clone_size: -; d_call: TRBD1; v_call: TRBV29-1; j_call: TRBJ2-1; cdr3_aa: CSAQGQGARNEQFF; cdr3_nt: TGCAGCGCCCAGGGACAGGGGGCGCGGAATGAGCAGTTCTTC
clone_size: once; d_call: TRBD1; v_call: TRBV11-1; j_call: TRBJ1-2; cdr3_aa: CASSQTLIGQGRGNYGYTF; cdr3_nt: TGTGCCAGCAGCCAAACCCTGATCGGACAGGGGAGGGGAAACTATGGCTACACCTTC
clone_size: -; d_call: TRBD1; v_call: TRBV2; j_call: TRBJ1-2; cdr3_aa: CASSDLGTGGLLIYGYTF; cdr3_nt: TGTGCCAGCAGTGATTTGGGGACAGGGGGCCTTTTGATCTATGGCTACACCTTC
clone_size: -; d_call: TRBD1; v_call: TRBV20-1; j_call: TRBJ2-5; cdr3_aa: CSARVLRPGQGEETQYF; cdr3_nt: TGCAGTGCTAGAGTACTCCGTCCGGGACAGGGTGAAGAGACCCAGTACTTC
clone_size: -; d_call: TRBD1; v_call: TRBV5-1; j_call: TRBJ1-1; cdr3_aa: CASREGQGGGSRTEAFF; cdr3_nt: TGCGCCAGCAGGGAGGGACAGGGAGGGGGGAGCCGCACTGAAGCTTTCTTT
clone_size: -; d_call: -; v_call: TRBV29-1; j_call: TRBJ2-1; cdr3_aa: CSVEQHFSYNEQFF; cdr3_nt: TGCAGCGTTGAACAGCATTTCTCCTACAATGAGCAGTTCTTC
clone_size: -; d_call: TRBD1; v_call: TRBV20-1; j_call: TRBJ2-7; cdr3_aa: CSAKVVTGVLTYEQYF; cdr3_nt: TGCAGTGCAAAGGTAGTTACAGGGGTCCTCACCTACGAGCAGTACTTC
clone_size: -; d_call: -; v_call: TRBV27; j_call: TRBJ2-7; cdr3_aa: CASSSLGGAHYEQYF; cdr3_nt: TGTGCCAGCAGTTCCCTGGGGGGAGCCCACTACGAGCAGTACTTC
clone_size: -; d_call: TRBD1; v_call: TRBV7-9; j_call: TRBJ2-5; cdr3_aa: CASSFGQGVGEAQYF; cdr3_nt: TGTGCCAGCAGCTTCGGACAGGGGGTTGGAGAGGCCCAGTACTTC
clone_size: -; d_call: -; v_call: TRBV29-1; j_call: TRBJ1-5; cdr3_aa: CSVGSDSQPQHF; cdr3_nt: TGCAGCGTCGGGTCCGACTCTCAGCCCCAGCATTTT
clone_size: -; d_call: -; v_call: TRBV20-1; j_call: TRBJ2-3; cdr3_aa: CSKGGAGTDTQYF; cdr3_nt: TGCAGTAAGGGCGGGGCGGGCACAGATACGCAGTATTTT
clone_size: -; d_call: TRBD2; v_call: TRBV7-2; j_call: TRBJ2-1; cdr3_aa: CASRLGLAGLDEQFF; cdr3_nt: TGTGCCAGCAGGCTAGGGCTAGCGGGGTTAGATGAGCAGTTCTTC
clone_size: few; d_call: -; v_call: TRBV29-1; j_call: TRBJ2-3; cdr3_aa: CSVRGGADTQYF; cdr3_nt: TGCAGCGTCCGAGGGGGGGCAGATACGCAGTATTTT
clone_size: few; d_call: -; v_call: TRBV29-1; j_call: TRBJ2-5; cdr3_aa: CSVVWGETQYF; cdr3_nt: TGCAGCGTTGTCTGGGGGGAGACCCAGTACTTC
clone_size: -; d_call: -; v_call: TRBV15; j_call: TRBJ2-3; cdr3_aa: CATSEPQGRRPITLTDTQYF; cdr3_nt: TGTGCCACCAGCGAACCCCAAGGGAGGAGACCAATTACGCTCACAGATACGCAGTATTTT
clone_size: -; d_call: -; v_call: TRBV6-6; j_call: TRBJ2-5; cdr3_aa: CASTQNQLETQYF; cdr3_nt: TGTGCCAGCACTCAGAACCAGTTGGAGACCCAGTACTTC
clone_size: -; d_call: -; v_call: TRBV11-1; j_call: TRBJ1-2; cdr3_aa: CASSHTGSYGYTF; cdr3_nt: TGTGCCAGCAGCCACACAGGGTCCTATGGCTACACCTTC
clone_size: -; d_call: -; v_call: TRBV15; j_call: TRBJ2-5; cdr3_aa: CATSLRGKETQYF; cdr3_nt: TGTGCCACCAGCCTAAGAGGGAAGGAGACCCAGTACTTC
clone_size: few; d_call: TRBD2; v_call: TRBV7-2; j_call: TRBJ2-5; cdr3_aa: CASSLGGTSGGKTQYF; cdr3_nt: TGTGCCAGCAGCTTAGGAGGGACTAGCGGGGGAAAGACCCAGTACTTC
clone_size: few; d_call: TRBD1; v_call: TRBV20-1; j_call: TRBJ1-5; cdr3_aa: CSARAGGQPQHF; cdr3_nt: TGCAGTGCTAGGGCAGGGGGACAGCCCCAGCATTTT